Shown below are 8 T cell receptor beta chains from a single sample sequenced in a study of TIL therapy for anti-PD-1-resistant metastatic lung cancer. The time point is: pre-treatment sample, taken before nivolumab and TIL therapy. Sequencing used immunoSEQ v3. This table comes from immunoSEQ multiplex PCR, and its TCRdb copy is limited to in-frame clones, with some not included. The sample contains just over 20,000 clones, 78% of which appear only once. The material was blood, obtained at baseline. The receptor source for this set is a person between 25 and 79 years old with non-small cell lung cancer.

CDR3 residues: CASSGQGGSNSPLHF. Written as DNA, the CDR3 is TGTGCCAGCAGTGGACAGGGTGGTAGTAATTCACCCCTCCACTTT. The chain is built from TRBV6-1 and TRBJ1-6; TRBD1 matches 7 bases. CDR1 is MNHNS and CDR2 is SASEGT in the germline V gene. The length of the CDR3 is 15 residues. The trim removed 4 bases at V and 6 bases at J, leaving 6 bases unmatched.

The sample holds one count of this clone. This CDR3 is CATNSDGQGASGYTF. CDR3 nucleotide sequence: TGTGCCACCAACTCTGACGGGCAGGGGGCGTCTGGCTACACCTTC. The chain uses TRBV28 and TRBJ1-2; 8 bases line up with TRBD1. There are 15 residues in the CDR3. With 10 bases clipped from V and 7 bases from J, the junction kept 17 bases outside the gene matches. Germline V gene sequence: CDR1 MDHEN, CDR2 SYDVKM.

The chain links TRBV7-8 to TRBJ2-1; no firm D call. The CDR3 has 16 amino acids. V lost 1 base to trimming and J lost 3 bases, with 13 bases between them. Germline V gene data show CDR1 as SGHVS and CDR2 as FQNEAQ. CDR3 sequence (DNA): TGTGCCAGCAGCTTAGTTTCCCTTAGCAGCTACAATGAGCAGTTCTTC. This encodes CASSLVSLSSYNEQFF.

The chain employs TRBV6-5 and TRBJ2-5; no definite D call. V was clipped by 2 bases and J by 5 bases, with 9 bases between them. The CDR3 sequence is 13 residues long. The germline V gene has CDR1 MNHEY and CDR2 SVGAGI. The chain's CDR3 is CASSYDIRETQYF. CDR3 bases: TGTGCCAGCAGTTACGATATCCGGGAGACCCAGTACTTC.

The table lists this clone with a few counts. The chain carries TRBV29-1 and TRBJ2-7; 12 nucleotides match TRBD2. Germline lookup yields CDR1 SQVTM and CDR2 ANQGSEA. The CDR3 is made up of 14 amino acids. With V trimmed by 7 bases and J by 7 bases, 11 bases remained unmatched. The CDR3 nucleotides read TGCAGCGCCTCTAGCGGGAGGGCCGCGGGTGAGCAGTACTTC. Protein sequence: CSASSGRAAGEQYF.

The genes are TRBV10-3 and TRBJ2-5; TRBD2 agrees at 11 bases. CDR1 is ENHRY and CDR2 is SYGVKD in the germline V gene. The V segment lost 3 bases and the J segment 0 bases; nucleotides outside the gene matches: 6. The CDR3 covers 17 residues. The CDR3 is CAISEISGGAYQETQYF. CDR3 DNA sequence: TGTGCCATCAGTGAAATTAGCGGGGGGGCTTACCAAGAGACCCAGTACTTC.

V usage is TRBV27 and J usage is TRBJ2-7; TRBD2 is a possible D gene (5 bases). V was cut by 5 bases and J by 9 bases, with 20 bases left in between. The CDR3 is 14 residues long. Germline values: CDR1 MNHEY, CDR2 SMNVEV (reference sequence). The CDR3 region is CASSPRVVSTGQYF. The CDR3 nucleotides are TGTGCCAGCAGTCCGCGGGTGGTCTCCACGGGGCAGTACTTC.

This chain joins TRBV11-2 and TRBJ1-1; D unresolved. The CDR3 contains 15 residues. Trimming stripped 1 base from V and 2 bases from J, with 11 bases between. The germline CDR1 and CDR2 sequences are SGHAT and FQNNGV. The CDR3 sequence: CASSLGAVSNTEAFF. The CDR3 DNA reads as TGTGCCAGCAGCTTAGGGGCGGTGTCAAACACTGAAGCTTTCTTT.